The text below deals with one T cell receptor beta chain. Its antigen is not identified. This sample is drawn from a study of tumor and adjacent non-tumor tissue in lung cancer. In the study overall: Patients comprised 12 adenocarcinoma, a couple of squamous cell carcinoma and 1 small cell lung cancer. Study-wide results and limits: Tumor repertoires had a smaller top 100 clone share than normal lung.

The template was RNA from unsorted bulk tissue. The CDR3 is made up of 14 amino acids. The ends lost 6 bases at V and 4 bases at J; junction bases unmatched: 6. A modified ARM-PCR protocol with three rounds of nested PCR amplified TCRbeta. TCRdb analysed the multiplex PCR reads with MiXCR anew, one entry per CDR3 protein. The data hold approximately 130,000 distinct CDR3 sequences, with 66% observed a single time. Sequencing used lung tumor tissue. This sequence originates from a man aged 25 to 40 with non-small cell lung cancer. V gene TRBV12-3 or TRBV12-4 combines with J gene TRBJ1-2; TRBD1 aligns across 9 bases. CDR3 loop: CASSRQGGPYGYTF. CDR3 coding DNA: TGTGCCAGCAGCAGACAGGGGGGACCCTATGGCTACACCTTC.